The 17 T cell receptor beta chains in this list originate from one sample, sequenced in a study of CD8+CD57+ T cells in acquired aplastic anemia. The study profiled TCR beta VDJ and CDR3 using genomic DNA as template. TCRdb reanalysed the reads using MiXCR and keeps one entry per CDR3 protein. The data show 200,000 or so distinct CDR3 sequences, roughly 64% seen once. Sample: sorted CD4+, CD8+, or CD8+CD57+ T cells (not recorded which) from PBMCs. The receptors originated from a human donor with severe aplastic anemia or a healthy control (not recorded which).

The CDR3 loop is CASSHGVANTEAFF. DNA for the CDR3: TGTGCCAGCAGCCACGGTGTGGCGAACACTGAAGCTTTCTTT. The chain recombines TRBV5-6 with TRBJ1-1; D not certain. V was trimmed by 4 bases and J by 1 base, leaving 11 bases between them. Looked up from germline, CDR1 is SGHDT and CDR2 is YYEEEE. This CDR3 is built from 14 residues.

This rearrangement joins TRBV24-1 to TRBJ2-1, with TRBD2 as a possible D gene (6 bases). Germline V gene data show CDR1 as KGHDR and CDR2 as SFDVKD. V was shortened by 2 bases and J by 5 bases, with 9 bases between the two germline ends. CDR3 length: 14 amino acids. This CDR3 reads CATSDWRDHNEQFF. As DNA, the CDR3 is TGTGCCACCAGTGATTGGAGGGATCACAATGAGCAGTTCTTC.

This clonotype was counted ten times or more. The chain combines TRBV7-9 with TRBJ1-2; TRBD1 matches 7 bases. Trimming at V came to 5 bases and at J to 4 bases, leaving 7 bases not matched to a gene. Germline lookup yields CDR1 SEHNR and CDR2 FQNEAQ (reference sequence). There are 14 residues in the CDR3. The CDR3 is CASSSEGAGYGYTF. The CDR3 DNA follows: TGTGCCAGCAGCAGTGAGGGGGCCGGCTATGGCTACACCTTC. Supplemented by reference TRBV7-9 and TRBJ1-2, the full variable domain reads DTGVSQNPRHKITKRGQNVTFRCDPISEHNRLYWYRQTLGQGPEFLTYFQNEAQLEKSRLLSDRFSAERPKGSFSTLEIQRTEQGDSAMYLCASSSEGAGYGYTFGSGTRLTVV.

The V call is TRBV19, the J call TRBJ1-3; TRBD1 matches at 8 bases. In germline, CDR1 is LNHDA, CDR2 SQIVND (reference sequence). V dropped 10 bases and J dropped 0; count of bases not matched to a gene: 5. The CDR3 extends over 14 amino acids. CDR3 nucleotide sequence: TGTGCCACGGGGACAGGAAGCTCTGGAAACACCATATATTTT. Its protein is CATGTGSSGNTIYF.

This chain joins TRBV7-6 and TRBJ1-2; 8 bases line up with TRBD1. Germline V lookup: CDR1 SGHVS, CDR2 FNYEAQ. Trimming cost V 5 bases and J 4 bases; bases outside gene matches: 9. The CDR3 has 15 amino acids. The CDR3 sequence is CASSISGGASYGYTF. Written as DNA, the CDR3 is TGTGCCAGCAGCATTTCAGGGGGCGCAAGCTATGGCTACACCTTC.

The V and J genes are TRBV7-9 and TRBJ2-7; 9 bases fit TRBD1. V lost 2 bases, J lost 3 bases, and 5 bases stayed unmatched. The CDR3 has 15 residues. Per germline, CDR1 SEHNR and CDR2 FQNEAQ (reference sequence). CDR3 bases: TGTGCCAGCAGCTTACCTCCGGGACAGGGCTACGAGCAGTACTTC. It yields the protein CASSLPPGQGYEQYF.

V usage is TRBV19 and J usage is TRBJ2-2, with D hard to call. V shed 4 bases and J shed 7 bases, with 22 bases lying between them. CDR3 length: 17 residues. Germline V gene lookup returns CDR1 LNHDA and CDR2 SQIVND (reference sequence). As DNA, the CDR3 is TGTGCCAGTAGTACCCTTGAACCAACAATTATCTTCGGGGAGCTGTTTTTT. Its protein product is CASSTLEPTIIFGELFF. The variable domain in full, with the rest retrieved from reference TRBV19 and TRBJ2-2, is DGGITQSPKYLFRKEGQNVTLSCEQNLNHDAMYWYRQDPGQGLRLIYYSQIVNDFQKGDIAEGYSVSREKKESFPLTVTSAQKNPTAFYLCASSTLEPTIIFGELFFGEGSRLTVL.

V and J are TRBV2 and TRBJ2-3, with TRBD2 matching 14 bases. Germline CDR1 reads SNHLY; CDR2 reads FYNNEI. The junction had 9 bases not matched to a gene; V was cut back by 7 bases and J by 3 bases. The CDR3 is 17 residues long. DNA of the CDR3: TGTGCCAGCAAGACGACTAGCGGGGGGGCATATACAGATACGCAGTATTTT. As protein: CASKTTSGGAYTDTQYF. The complete variable domain, with remaining parts taken from reference TRBV2 and TRBJ2-3, reads EPEVTQTPSHQVTQMGQEVILRCVPISNHLYFYWYRQILGQKVEFLVSFYNNEISEKSEIFDDQFSVERPDGSNFTLKIRSTKLEDSAMYFCASKTTSGGAYTDTQYFGPGTRLTVL.

CDR3 region: CASRVTSAQETQYF. The CDR3 DNA follows: TGCGCCAGCCGAGTGACTAGCGCCCAAGAGACCCAGTACTTC. The chain joins TRBV5-1 to TRBJ2-5; 8 bases map to TRBD2. CDR3 length: 14 residues. Germline values: CDR1 SGHRS, CDR2 YFSETQ. V shed 7 bases, J shed 1 base, and the junction held 6 bases outside the gene matches.

V gene TRBV7-7 combines with J gene TRBJ2-7, with 7 bases aligning to TRBD2. The DNA matches TRBJ2-5 better at its end, which makes the J call doubtful. The CDR3 covers 14 residues. Germline loops: CDR1 SSHAT, CDR2 FNYEAQ (reference sequence). CDR3: CASSFRGGQETQYF. In nucleotides, the CDR3 is TGTGCCAGCAGCTTCCGCGGGGGACAAGAGACCCAGTACTTC.

This clonotype was detected a few times. This rearrangement joins TRBV6-2 or TRBV6-3 to TRBJ2-2; 10 positions agree with TRBD1. CDR3 size: 15 residues. Germline V gene lookup returns CDR1 MNHEY and CDR2 SVGEGT. V shed 4 bases, J shed 4 bases, and the junction held 3 bases outside the gene matches. CDR3 protein: CASSLGTGVTGELFF. The DNA of the CDR3 is TGTGCCAGCAGTTTAGGGACAGGGGTCACCGGGGAGCTGTTTTTT.

This clonotype was seen only a few times. The chain employs TRBV2 and TRBJ1-5; no clear D. The CDR3 consists of 15 residues. V lost 5 bases and J lost 1, with 12 bases in between. The germline gives CDR1 SNHLY, CDR2 FYNNEI. This CDR3 reads CASSKEGGSNQPQHF. The CDR3 DNA reads as TGTGCCAGCAGTAAGGAGGGTGGGAGCAATCAGCCCCAGCATTTT.

This chain joins TRBV27 and TRBJ1-1; D is possibly TRBD1 (5 bases). The germline gives CDR1 MNHEY, CDR2 SMNVEV (reference sequence). This CDR3 is 14 amino acids long. The germline V and J ends were trimmed by 5 bases and 4 bases, with 14 bases remaining between them. CDR3 nucleotide sequence: TGTGCCAGCAGTCTAACCCCTACAGGCACTGAAGCTTTCTTT. It codes for CASSLTPTGTEAFF.

This chain connects TRBV7-9 to TRBJ2-5; TRBD1 matches 7 bases. Germline assignment: CDR1 SEHNR and CDR2 FQNEAQ (reference sequence). CDR3 length: 15 amino acids. V gave up 5 bases and J gave up 5 bases; unmatched junction bases: 11. The CDR3 DNA reads as TGTGCCAGCAGCCACTACAGGGGTTGGTGGGAGACCCAGTACTTC. It codes for CASSHYRGWWETQYF.

The chain combines TRBV25-1 with TRBJ1-6, with a weak D call TRBD1 (5 bases). The germline V gene encodes CDR1 MGHDK and CDR2 SYGVNS. V was pared by 1 base and J by 7 bases, with 11 bases between. This CDR3 comprises 15 residues. CDR3 region: CASSESDSPNSPLHF. The CDR3 nucleotides read TGTGCCAGCAGTGAATCCGACAGCCCCAATTCACCCCTCCACTTT. Based on the CDR3 plus reference TRBV25-1 and TRBJ1-6, the full variable domain is EADIYQTPRYLVIGTGKKITLECSQTMGHDKMYWYQQDPGMELHLIHYSYGVNSTEKGDLSSESTVSRIRTEHFPLTLESARPSHTSQYLCASSESDSPNSPLHFGNGTRLTVT.

The V and J genes are TRBV5-1 and TRBJ2-7, with 11 bases fitting TRBD1. CDR3 length: 12 residues. Per the germline V gene, CDR1 is SGHRS and CDR2 is YFSETQ. The V gene end was trimmed by 7 bases and the J gene end by 5 bases; junction bases not matched to a gene: 2. CDR3 amino acids: CASGQGADEQYF. The CDR3 DNA reads TGCGCCAGCGGACAGGGGGCGGACGAGCAGTACTTC.

The chain recombines TRBV12-3 or TRBV12-4 with TRBJ1-2, with 9 bases matching TRBD1. This CDR3 has 15 residues. V dropped 4 bases and J dropped 3; count of bases not matched to a gene: 6. The CDR3 DNA follows: TGTGCCAGCAGTTCACCGGGACAGGGACACTATGGCTACACCTTC. It codes for CASSSPGQGHYGYTF.